Each of the 8 T cell receptor beta chains below was sequenced from the same sample in a study of blood T cell repertoires in COVID-19 (dated by TCRdb to 2018 to 2020). The library was generated by the immunoSEQ multiplex PCR assay. TCRdb carries this immuneACCESS record with in-frame sequences only. Its versions omit some clonotypes, under half of them owing to an unresolved V gene in the studies checked, with the rest unexplained. For this sample the table gives about 250,000 clones, of which 85% to 90% were detected only once. The ten top clones hold around 1.8% of the sample. The sample taken for sequencing was PBMCs or T cells enriched from blood (not recorded which). The origin of the receptors is a man aged 35 to 55 who had recovered from COVID-19.

The chain employs TRBV10-3 and TRBJ2-1, with 7 nucleotides matching TRBD2. The CDR3 is 15 amino acids. Trimming at V came to 10 bases and at J to 7 bases, leaving 16 bases not matched to a gene. Germline V gene lookup returns CDR1 ENHRY and CDR2 SYGVKD. The CDR3 nucleotides read TGTGCCACCAAGGAGCTGGCGGGAGAGTGGAATGAGCAGTTCTTC. It codes for CATKELAGEWNEQFF.

This clone was counted only a few times. This chain connects TRBV5-1 to TRBJ2-2, with D perhaps matching TRBD1 (5 bases). Trimming took off 2 bases at V and 7 bases at J, with 12 bases between the two ends. The germline gives CDR1 SGHRS, CDR2 YFSETQ. This CDR3 region has 14 residues. The CDR3 is CASSLPQGIGELFF. In DNA, the CDR3 is TGCGCCAGCAGCTTACCGCAGGGAATCGGGGAGCTGTTTTTT.

V and J are TRBV18 and TRBJ2-1, with 10 bases identical to TRBD2. CDR1 is KGHSH and CDR2 is LQKENI in the germline V gene. The V and J ends lost 1 base and 5 bases, in that order; junction bases with no gene match: 5. This CDR3 contains 16 residues. This CDR3 reads CASSPQLAGGNNEQFF. The CDR3 region has the DNA TGTGCCAGCTCACCACAGTTAGCGGGAGGTAACAATGAGCAGTTCTTC.

About this clone: This same CDR3 is encoded by further DNA sequences in the sample. The J gene is TRBJ1-2, the V gene TRBV6-5, with a tentative D call TRBD1 (5 bases). The CDR3 extends over 14 amino acids. Germline-derived CDR1 and CDR2 are MNHEY and SVGAGI. Trimming cost V 0 bases and J 3 bases, with 8 bases left between them. The CDR3 bases are TGTGCCAGCAGTTACTCGTTAGGGGACTATGGCTACACCTTC. Its protein is CASSYSLGDYGYTF.

The rearrangement uses TRBV4-2 and TRBJ1-5; 10 bases agree with TRBD1. The junction had 8 bases not matched to a gene; V was cut back by 1 base and J by 2 bases. Germline V gene sequence: CDR1 LGHNA, CDR2 YNFKEQ. The CDR3 loop spans 18 amino acids. The CDR3: CASSQVDRGQFGNQPQHF. CDR3 nucleotide sequence: TGTGCCAGCAGCCAAGTCGACAGGGGGCAATTTGGCAATCAGCCCCAGCATTTT.

The J gene is TRBJ1-4, the V gene TRBV7-2, with 8 bases aligning to TRBD1. V shed 6 bases and J 1 base; nucleotides not matched to a gene: 4. The CDR3 is made up of 15 amino acids. CDR1 is SGHTA and CDR2 is FQGNSA in the germline V gene. CDR3 amino acids: CASRRDRGTNEKLFF. The CDR3 nucleotides are TGTGCCAGCAGACGAGACAGGGGAACTAATGAAAAACTGTTTTTT.

The chain employs TRBV27 and TRBJ2-7, with D perhaps TRBD1 (5 bases). Germline CDR1 MNHEY, CDR2 SMNVEV (reference sequence). This CDR3 region has 15 residues. The V end lost 6 bases, the J end lost 4 bases, and 19 bases lay between the germline ends. The CDR3 sequence is CASRAPEGALYEQYF. The CDR3 DNA sequence: TGTGCCAGCAGAGCCCCGGAAGGGGCTCTTTACGAGCAGTACTTC.

This chain uses TRBV18 with TRBJ1-5; TRBD1 aligns across 7 bases. V shed 4 bases, J shed 1 base, and the junction held 7 bases outside the gene matches. The CDR3 sequence is 16 residues long. The germline V gene has CDR1 KGHSH and CDR2 LQKENI. The CDR3 reads CASSRQGGPSNQPQHF. Written as DNA, the CDR3 is TGTGCCAGCTCACGTCAAGGGGGCCCAAGCAATCAGCCCCAGCATTTT.